This TCR beta chain emerged from a study of early stage breast cancer tumors. Study summary: Among approximately 12 ER+/PR+/HER2- tumors, eight were ductal, four lobular. Approximately 10-fold was the mean read coverage per sample. The study's findings and limits: Unsorted bulk genomic DNA sequencing lacked pairing and functional marker data. Blood repertoires resembled normal breast more than tumor.

Germline CDR1 SGHRS, CDR2 YFSETQ. V was shortened by 1 base and J by 7 bases, with 14 bases between the two germline ends. There are 15 residues in the CDR3. By proportion, this clone is medium-sized. What it binds is not known. Profiling relied on immunoSEQ multiplex PCR, and the TCRdb table lists in-frame clones only, not all of them. The sample carries 25,000 to 30,000 clones, roughly 55% recorded once. The specimen was breast tumor tissue. The genes are TRBV5-1 and TRBJ1-4, with D unclear. The sequence derives from a person in their fifties with breast cancer. CDR3 sequence: CASSLNVGNLEKLFF. For the CDR3, the DNA is TGCGCCAGCAGCTTGAATGTCGGTAATCTTGAAAAACTGTTTTTT.